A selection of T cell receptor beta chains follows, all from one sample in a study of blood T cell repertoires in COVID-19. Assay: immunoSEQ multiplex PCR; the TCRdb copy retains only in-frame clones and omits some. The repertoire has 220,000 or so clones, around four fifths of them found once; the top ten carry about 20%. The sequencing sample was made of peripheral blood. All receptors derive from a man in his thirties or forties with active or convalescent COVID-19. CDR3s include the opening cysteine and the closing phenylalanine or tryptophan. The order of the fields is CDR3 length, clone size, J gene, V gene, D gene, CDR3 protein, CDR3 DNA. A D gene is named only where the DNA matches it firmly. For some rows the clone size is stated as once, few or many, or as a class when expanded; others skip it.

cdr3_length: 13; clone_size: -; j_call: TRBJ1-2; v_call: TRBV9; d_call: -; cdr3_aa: CASSVQGSYGYTF; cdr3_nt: TGTGCCAGCAGCGTACAGGGGTCCTATGGCTACACCTTC
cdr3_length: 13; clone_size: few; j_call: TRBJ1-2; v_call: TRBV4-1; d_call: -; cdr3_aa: CASRDRFDYGYTF; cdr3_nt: TGCGCCAGCAGAGACAGGTTTGACTATGGCTACACCTTC
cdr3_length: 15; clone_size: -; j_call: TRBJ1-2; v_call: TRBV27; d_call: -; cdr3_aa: CASSLGGAANYGYTF; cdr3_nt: TGTGCCAGCAGTTTAGGAGGAGCAGCTAACTATGGCTACACCTTC
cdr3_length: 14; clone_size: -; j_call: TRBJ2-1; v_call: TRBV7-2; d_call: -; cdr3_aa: CASSYRDSLDEQFF; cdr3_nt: TGTGCCAGCAGTTACCGGGACTCCCTAGATGAGCAGTTCTTC
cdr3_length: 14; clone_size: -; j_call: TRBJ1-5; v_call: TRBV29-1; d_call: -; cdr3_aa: CSVREQGGNQPQHF; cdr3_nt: TGCAGCGTCCGGGAACAGGGAGGGAATCAGCCCCAGCATTTT
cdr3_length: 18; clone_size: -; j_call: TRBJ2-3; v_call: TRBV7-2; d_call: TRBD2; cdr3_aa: CASSLRGWGGDYTDTQYF; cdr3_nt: TGTGCCAGCAGCTTAAGGGGCTGGGGTGGGGACTACACAGATACGCAGTATTTT
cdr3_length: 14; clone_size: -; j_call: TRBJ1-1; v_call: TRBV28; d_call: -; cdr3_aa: CASPPSGQNTEAFF; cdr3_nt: TGTGCCAGCCCGCCGTCGGGACAGAACACTGAAGCTTTCTTT
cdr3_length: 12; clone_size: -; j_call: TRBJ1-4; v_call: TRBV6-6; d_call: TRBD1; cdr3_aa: CATGTGDEKLFF; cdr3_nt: TGTGCCACCGGGACAGGGGATGAAAAACTGTTTTTT
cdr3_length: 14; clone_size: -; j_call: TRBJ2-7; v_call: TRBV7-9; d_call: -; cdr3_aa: CAYLEGEIAYEQYF; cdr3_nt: TGTGCCTATCTGGAGGGAGAAATAGCCTACGAGCAGTACTTC
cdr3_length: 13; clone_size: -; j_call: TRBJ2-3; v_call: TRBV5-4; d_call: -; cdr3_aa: CASSLLRSDTQYF; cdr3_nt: TGTGCCAGCAGCTTGCTTCGGTCAGATACGCAGTATTTT
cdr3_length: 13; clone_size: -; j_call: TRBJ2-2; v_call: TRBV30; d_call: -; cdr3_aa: CAWKQAATGELFF; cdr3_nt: TGTGCCTGGAAACAGGCCGCCACCGGGGAGCTGTTTTTT
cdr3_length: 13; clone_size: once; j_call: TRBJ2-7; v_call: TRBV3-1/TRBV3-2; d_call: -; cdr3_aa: CASSHGGTYEQYF; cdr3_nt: TGTGCCAGCAGCCACGGGGGTACCTACGAGCAGTACTTC
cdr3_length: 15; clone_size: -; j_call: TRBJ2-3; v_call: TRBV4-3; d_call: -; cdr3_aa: CASSQDHRGTDTQYF; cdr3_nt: TGCGCCAGCAGCCAAGATCACAGGGGCACAGATACGCAGTATTTT
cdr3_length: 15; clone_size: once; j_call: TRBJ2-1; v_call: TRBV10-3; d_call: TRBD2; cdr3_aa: CAISVGLARGNEQFF; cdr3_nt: TGTGCCATCAGTGTGGGACTAGCGAGAGGGAATGAGCAGTTCTTC
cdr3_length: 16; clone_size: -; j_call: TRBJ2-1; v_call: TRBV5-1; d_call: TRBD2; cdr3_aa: CASSTMTSGGYNEQFF; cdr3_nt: TGCGCCAGCAGCACGATGACTAGCGGGGGCTACAATGAGCAGTTCTTC
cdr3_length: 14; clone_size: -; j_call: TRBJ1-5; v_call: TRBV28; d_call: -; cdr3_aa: CASSFGLSNQPQHF; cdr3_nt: TGTGCCAGCAGTTTCGGACTTAGCAATCAGCCCCAGCATTTT
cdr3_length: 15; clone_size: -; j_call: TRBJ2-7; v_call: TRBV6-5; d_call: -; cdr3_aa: CASSRRTERTSEQYF; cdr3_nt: TGTGCCAGCAGTAGACGGACAGAGAGGACCTCCGAGCAGTACTTC
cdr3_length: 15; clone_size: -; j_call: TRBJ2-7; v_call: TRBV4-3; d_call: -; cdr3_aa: CASSLNRDPLGEQYF; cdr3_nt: TGCGCCAGCAGCCTAAACAGGGACCCCCTTGGCGAGCAGTACTTC
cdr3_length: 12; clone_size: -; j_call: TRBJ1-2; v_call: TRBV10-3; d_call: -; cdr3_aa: CAISDRLDGYTF; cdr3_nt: TGTGCCATCAGTGACAGGCTGGATGGCTACACCTTC
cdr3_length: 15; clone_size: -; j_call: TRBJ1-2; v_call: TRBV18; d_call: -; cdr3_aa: CASSTGGPANYGYTF; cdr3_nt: TGTGCCAGCTCAACGGGGGGCCCCGCTAACTATGGCTACACCTTC
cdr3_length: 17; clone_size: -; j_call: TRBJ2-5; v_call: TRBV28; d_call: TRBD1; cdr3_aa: CASSFTWGQGAFGTQYF; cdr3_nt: TGTGCCAGCAGTTTTACATGGGGGCAGGGGGCGTTTGGGACCCAGTACTTC
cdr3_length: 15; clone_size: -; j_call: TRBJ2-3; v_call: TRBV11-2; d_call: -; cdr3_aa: CASSLRGTSTDTQYF; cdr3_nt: TGTGCCAGCAGCTTAAGGGGGACGAGCACAGATACGCAGTATTTT
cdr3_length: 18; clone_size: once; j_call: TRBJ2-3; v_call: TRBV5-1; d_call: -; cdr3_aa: CASSLSWSPRGFTDTQYF; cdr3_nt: TGCGCCAGCAGCTTGTCCTGGTCCCCGCGAGGATTCACAGATACGCAGTATTTT
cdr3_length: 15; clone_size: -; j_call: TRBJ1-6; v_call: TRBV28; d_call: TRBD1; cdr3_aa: CASSPLGQGDSPLHF; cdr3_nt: TGTGCCAGCAGTCCCCTGGGACAGGGGGATTCACCCCTCCACTTT
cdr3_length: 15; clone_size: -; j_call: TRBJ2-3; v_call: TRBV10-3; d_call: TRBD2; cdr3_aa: CAISLTSGDTDTQYF; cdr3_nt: TGTGCCATCAGTTTGACTAGCGGGGACACAGATACGCAGTATTTT
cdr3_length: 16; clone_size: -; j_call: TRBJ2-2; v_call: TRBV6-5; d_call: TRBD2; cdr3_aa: CASSYGREMSTGELFF; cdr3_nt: TGTGCCAGCAGTTACGGGCGGGAGATGAGCACCGGGGAGCTGTTTTTT
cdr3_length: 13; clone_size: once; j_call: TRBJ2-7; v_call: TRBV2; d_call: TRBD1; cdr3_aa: CASKGQGLGEQYF; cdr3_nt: TGTGCCAGCAAAGGACAGGGTTTGGGAGAGCAGTACTTC
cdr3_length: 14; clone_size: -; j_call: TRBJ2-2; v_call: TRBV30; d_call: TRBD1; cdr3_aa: CAWSVQGAGGELFF; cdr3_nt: TGTGCCTGGAGTGTACAGGGGGCGGGCGGGGAGCTGTTTTTT
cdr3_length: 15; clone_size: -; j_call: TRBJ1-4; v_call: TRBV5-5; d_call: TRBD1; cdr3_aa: CASSSTGGNNEKLFF; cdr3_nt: TGTGCCAGCAGCTCGACAGGGGGTAACAATGAAAAACTGTTTTTT
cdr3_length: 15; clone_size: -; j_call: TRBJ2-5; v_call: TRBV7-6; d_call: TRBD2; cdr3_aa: CASSDQGAGEETQYF; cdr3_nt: TGTGCCAGCAGCGACCAGGGAGCGGGGGAAGAGACCCAGTACTTC
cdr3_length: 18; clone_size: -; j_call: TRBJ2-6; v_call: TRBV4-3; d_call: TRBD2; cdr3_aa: CASSQVLAGYSGANVLTF; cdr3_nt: TGCGCCAGCAGCCAAGTGCTAGCGGGATACTCTGGGGCCAACGTCCTGACTTTC
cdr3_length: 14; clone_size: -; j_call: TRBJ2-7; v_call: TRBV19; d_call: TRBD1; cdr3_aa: CASSPIGQGYEQYF; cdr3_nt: TGTGCCAGTAGCCCCATTGGACAGGGCTACGAGCAGTACTTC
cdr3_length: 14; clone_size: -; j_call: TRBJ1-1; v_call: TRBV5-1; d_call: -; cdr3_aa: CASSLSGMNTEAFF; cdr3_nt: TGCGCCAGCAGCTTGTCAGGGATGAACACTGAAGCTTTCTTT
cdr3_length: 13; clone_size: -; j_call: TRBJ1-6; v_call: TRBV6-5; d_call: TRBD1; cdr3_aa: CAIGTGVNSPLHF; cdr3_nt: TGTGCCATCGGGACAGGGGTAAATTCACCCCTCCACTTT
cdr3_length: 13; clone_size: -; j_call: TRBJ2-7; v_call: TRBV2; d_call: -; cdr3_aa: CASSGIVSYEQYF; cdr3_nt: TGTGCCAGCAGTGGTATAGTCTCCTACGAGCAGTACTTC
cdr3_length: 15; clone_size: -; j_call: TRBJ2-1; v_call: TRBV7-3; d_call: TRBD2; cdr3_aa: CASSLDGRADNEQFF; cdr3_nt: TGTGCCAGCAGCTTAGACGGGAGGGCCGACAATGAGCAGTTCTTC
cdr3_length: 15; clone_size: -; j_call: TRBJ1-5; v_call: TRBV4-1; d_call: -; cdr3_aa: CASSQHTHSNQPQHF; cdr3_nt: TGCGCCAGCAGCCAACACACCCATAGCAATCAGCCCCAGCATTTT
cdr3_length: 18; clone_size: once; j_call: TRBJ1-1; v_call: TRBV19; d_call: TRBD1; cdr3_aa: CASSIVAPRTGMNTEAFF; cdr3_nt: TGTGCCAGTAGTATCGTGGCCCCAAGGACAGGGATGAACACTGAAGCTTTCTTT
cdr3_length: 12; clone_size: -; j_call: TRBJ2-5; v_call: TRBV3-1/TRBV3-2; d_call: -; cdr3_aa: CASEGVWGTQYF; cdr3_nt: TGTGCCAGCGAGGGGGTTTGGGGGACCCAGTACTTC
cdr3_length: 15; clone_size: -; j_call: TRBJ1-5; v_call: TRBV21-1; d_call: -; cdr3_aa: CASSKVGVGDQPQHF; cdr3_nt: TGTGCCAGCAGCAAAGTCGGGGTTGGGGATCAGCCCCAGCATTTT
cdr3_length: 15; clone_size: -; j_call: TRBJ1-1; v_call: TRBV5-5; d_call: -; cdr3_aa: CASSLEIWRAVEAFF; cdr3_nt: TGTGCCAGCAGCTTGGAGATCTGGAGGGCAGTTGAAGCTTTCTTT
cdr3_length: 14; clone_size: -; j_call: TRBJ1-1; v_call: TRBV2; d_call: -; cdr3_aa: CASSVTTGMTEAFF; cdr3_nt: TGTGCCAGCAGTGTCACAACAGGGATGACTGAAGCTTTCTTT
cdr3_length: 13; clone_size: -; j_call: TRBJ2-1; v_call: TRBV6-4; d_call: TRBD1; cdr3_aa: CASSVGQGNEQFF; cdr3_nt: TGTGCCAGCAGTGTCGGACAGGGGAATGAGCAGTTCTTC
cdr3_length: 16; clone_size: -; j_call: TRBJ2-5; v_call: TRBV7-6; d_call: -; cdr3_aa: CASSITGLPGVETQYF; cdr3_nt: TGTGCCAGCAGCATCACAGGGCTTCCTGGCGTGGAGACCCAGTACTTC
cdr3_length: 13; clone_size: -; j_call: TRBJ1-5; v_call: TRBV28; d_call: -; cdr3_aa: CASRSGTFKPQHF; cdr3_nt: TGTGCCAGCAGATCTGGCACATTCAAGCCCCAGCATTTT
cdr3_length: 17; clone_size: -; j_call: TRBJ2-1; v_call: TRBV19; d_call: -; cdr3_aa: CASMSVSGRRSYNEQFF; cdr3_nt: TGTGCCAGTATGAGTGTATCGGGAAGGCGGTCCTACAATGAGCAGTTCTTC
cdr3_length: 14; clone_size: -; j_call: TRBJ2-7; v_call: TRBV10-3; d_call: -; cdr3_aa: CATQTGPHTYEQYF; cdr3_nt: TGTGCCACCCAAACAGGGCCCCACACCTACGAGCAGTACTTC
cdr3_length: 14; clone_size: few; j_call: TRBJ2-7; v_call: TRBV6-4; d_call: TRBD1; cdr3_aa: CASPYRQGLGEQYF; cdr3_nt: TGTGCCAGCCCTTATAGACAGGGGTTAGGCGAGCAGTACTTC
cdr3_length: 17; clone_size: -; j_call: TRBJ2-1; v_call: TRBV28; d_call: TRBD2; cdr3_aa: CASSLSTSGSSYNEQFF; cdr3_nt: TGTGCCAGCAGTTTATCGACTAGCGGGAGCTCCTACAATGAGCAGTTCTTC
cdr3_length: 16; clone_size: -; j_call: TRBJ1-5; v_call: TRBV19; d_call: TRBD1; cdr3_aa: CASSIQGVERNQPQHF; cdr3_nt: TGTGCCAGTAGTATCCAGGGGGTAGAGCGCAATCAGCCCCAGCATTTT
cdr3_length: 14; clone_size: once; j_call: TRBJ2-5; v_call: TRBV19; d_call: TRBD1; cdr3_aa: CASSLTGTGETQYF; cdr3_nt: TGTGCCAGTAGTTTGACAGGGACCGGCGAGACCCAGTACTTC
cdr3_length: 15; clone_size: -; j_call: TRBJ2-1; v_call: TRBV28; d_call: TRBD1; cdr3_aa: CASSSQPDRNNEQFF; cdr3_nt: TGTGCCAGCAGTTCTCAACCGGACAGGAACAATGAGCAGTTCTTC
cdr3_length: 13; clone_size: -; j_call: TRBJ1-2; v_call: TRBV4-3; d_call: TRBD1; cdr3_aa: CASSPDRDYGYTF; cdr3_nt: TGCGCCAGCAGCCCGGACAGGGATTATGGCTACACCTTC